The clone carrying this T cell receptor (beta chain) was recorded only once. In germline, CDR1 is GTSNPN, CDR2 SVGIG (reference sequence). The CDR3 consists of 14 residues. V gave up 3 bases and J gave up 5 bases, with 13 bases separating them. The repertoire was sequenced with immunoSEQ multiplex PCR; TCRdb's copy has only in-frame clones and lacks some. The table records roughly 140,000 clones, 65% to 85% of them present only once. The sample comes from a study of blood T cell repertoires in COVID-19. Study overall: Donors in the United States, Italy and Spain gave samples during acute or convalescent COVID-19. Sources were T cells, B-cell-depleted T cells, or PBMCs; the material itself was cDNA or gDNA.

The rearrangement uses TRBV30 and TRBJ1-4; TRBD1 might be the D (6 bases). The sample was peripheral blood. The TCR was taken from an elderly woman with acute or convalescent COVID-19. Written as DNA, the CDR3 is TGTGCCTGGAGCCGGGACACGGTGAATGAAAAACTGTTTTTT. It specifies CAWSRDTVNEKLFF.